Shown below are 4 T cell receptor beta chains from a single sample sequenced in a study of CD8+ T cells in alopecia areata. Sorting of pooled cutaneous lymph node cells used CD4, CD8alpha, NKG2D, NKG2ACE and other markers. cDNA serving as the sequencing template came from extracted, reverse transcribed RNA. The data were produced by immunoSEQ multiplex PCR, yet TCRdb's version contains in-frame clones alone and is incomplete. The specimen has over 250,000 clones, none found just once. Sequencing used CD4+ T cells sorted from a lymph node. The source of these receptors is a C3H/HeJ mouse with alopecia areata. For this mouse line, the MHC haplotype is H2-k.

This clone has a handful of counts. Each gene name is a mouse one. The read comes to an end 4 residues before the CDR3 does, leaving the germline J gene to fill in the end. The chain links TRBV13-2 to TRBJ1-2, with 7 bases matching TRBD1. The J segment lost 4 bases and the V segment lost 1 base, leaving 4 bases of the junction unmatched. This CDR3 region has 14 residues. CDR1 and CDR2 (germline): NNHNN, SYGAGS (reference sequence). The chain's CDR3 is CASGDPGQLSDYTF. CDR3 bases read: TGTGCCAGCGGTGATCCGGGACAGCTCTCC.

This clone was detected ten times or more. Here the gene names and germline are mouse. The CDR3 extends 4 residues past the end of the read, so its final part is completed from the germline J gene. The rearrangement links TRBV12-1 to TRBJ2-4; a possible D gene is TRBD2 (7 bases). Germline CDR1 is SGHSN and CDR2 is HYEKVE. With 0 bases removed from V and 3 bases from J, the gap between germline ends came to 12 bases. CDR3 size: 15 residues. CDR3 bases read: TGTGCCAGCTCTCTCCCCCCGGGGGGCCAAAAC. This translates into CASSLPPGGQN. The CDR3 in its entirety is CASSLPPGGQNTLYF.

In the case of this clone: Gene names denote mouse genes. The sequence runs out 4 residues before the end of the CDR3; the remainder is reconstructed from the germline J gene. V is TRBV17 and J is TRBJ2-2; no clear D gene. The CDR3 runs 15 residues. V lost 0 bases, J lost 0 bases, and 5 bases lay in between. Germline V gene sequence: CDR1 MNHDT, CDR2 YYDKIL. CDR3 bases read: TGTGCTAGCAGTAGAGATCCATCAAACACCGGG. It codes for CASSRDPSNTG. The whole CDR3 reads CASSRDPSNTGQLYF. Complete variable domain (other parts from reference TRBV17 and TRBJ2-2): DTTVKQNPRYKLARVGKPVNLICSQTMNHDTMYWYQKKPNQAPKLLLFYYDKILNREADTFEKFQSSRPNNSFCSLYIGSAGLEYSAMYLCASSRDPSNTGQLYFGEGSKLTVL.

In this sample, this clone turned up a few times. Mouse gene names and germline throughout. The CDR3 sequence is CAWGRGGADYAEQFF. CDR3 DNA, as far as it was read: TGTGCCTGGGGCCGTGGGGGGGCCGACTATGCT. This chain connects TRBV31 to TRBJ2-1; TRBD2 aligns across 9 bases. The sequence runs out 4 residues before the end of the CDR3; the remainder is reconstructed from the germline J gene. The ends lost 5 bases at V and 2 bases at J; junction bases unmatched: 7. This CDR3 has 15 residues. The germline V gene has CDR1 GKSSPN and CDR2 SITVG. Looking up the rest from reference TRBV31 and TRBJ2-1 gives the full variable domain: AQTIHQWPVAEIKAVGSPLSLGCTIKGKSSPNLYWYWQATGGTLQQLFYSITVGQVESVVQLNLSASRPKDDQFILSTEKLLLSHSGFYLCAWGRGGADYAEQFFGPGTRLTVL.